Below are 29 T cell receptor beta chains sequenced from a single sample in a study of beta chain features in type 1 diabetes. Antigen specificity for these receptors is unknown. The whole isolated RNA underwent reverse transcription, so sequencing captured expressed TCRB transcripts. Method: immunoSEQ multiplex PCR; TCRdb's copy keeps in-frame clones and lacks some. This table holds around 300,000 clones, approximately 15% found once. Study-level results: In all four CD4+ subsets, TCRB CDR3 length was significantly, moderately reduced in type 1 diabetes.

What was sequenced was naive CD4+ T cells from blood. Source of these receptors: a young man with type 1 diabetes.

In its sample, this clone was seen a few times. The V call is TRBV19, the J call TRBJ1-2; the match to TRBD1 covers 9 bases. The V gene's germline CDR1 is LNHDA and CDR2 SQIVND (reference sequence). CDR3 length: 16 residues. Losses at the gene ends were 4 bases for V and 2 bases for J; bases not matched to a gene: 8. CDR3: CASSTLWDRANYGYTF. CDR3 sequence (DNA): TGTGCCAGTAGTACCCTTTGGGACAGGGCCAACTATGGCTACACCTTC.

The CDR3 sequence is CASSLGRSSYEQYF. CDR3 sequence (DNA): TGTGCCAGCAGCTTGGGGCGGAGCTCCTACGAGCAGTACTTC. This chain uses TRBV5-6 with TRBJ2-7; D remains ambiguous. Germline CDR1 reads SGHDT; CDR2 reads YYEEEE. The CDR3 loop spans 14 amino acids. The germline V and J ends were trimmed by 0 bases and 0 bases, with 7 bases remaining between them. Full variable domain (remainder filled in from reference TRBV5-6 and TRBJ2-7): DAGVTQSPTHLIKTRGQQVTLRCSPKSGHDTVSWYQQALGQGPQFIFQYYEEEERQRGNFPDRFSGHQFPNYSSELNVNALLLGDSALYLCASSLGRSSYEQYFGPGTRLTVT.

This clone occurred once. The chain employs TRBV30 and TRBJ2-5; the match to TRBD1 covers 10 bases. The CDR3 is 16 residues long. The trim removed 5 bases at V and 7 bases at J, leaving 16 bases unmatched. CDR1 is GTSNPN and CDR2 is SVGIG in the germline V gene (reference sequence). The CDR3 loop reads CAWGSPGQGFWGTQYF. The CDR3 nucleotides are TGTGCCTGGGGGTCCCCGGGACAGGGGTTTTGGGGGACCCAGTACTTC.

In its sample, this clone was seen a few times. The gene calls are TRBV7-7 and TRBJ2-4, with 11 bases aligning to TRBD2. Germline CDR1 reads SSHAT; CDR2 reads FNYEAQ (reference sequence). The CDR3 extends over 16 amino acids. Losses at the gene ends were 4 bases for V and 2 bases for J; bases not matched to a gene: 4. The CDR3 nucleotides read TGTGCCAGCAGCTATACTAGCGGGAGAACCAAAAACATTCAGTACTTC. Translated, it gives CASSYTSGRTKNIQYF.

This clone was picked up a small number of times. The rearrangement joins TRBV5-1 to TRBJ2-1, with 12 nucleotides matching TRBD2. The CDR3 runs to 18 residues. CDR1 is SGHRS, CDR2 YFSETQ, per germline. V trimming: 1 base; J trimming: 8 bases; junction bases outside the gene matches: 13. CDR3 in amino acids: CASSLLRLGLAGLDEQFF. Written as DNA, the CDR3 is TGCGCCAGCAGCTTGTTACGACTGGGACTAGCGGGTTTAGATGAGCAGTTCTTC.

Of note for this clone: In the same sample, other DNA sequences code for this CDR3. This chain connects TRBV5-1 to TRBJ2-2; 8 bases match TRBD1. V gave up 4 bases and J gave up 3 bases; unmatched junction bases: 5. The CDR3 contains 15 residues. CDR1 and CDR2 from the germline V gene are SGHRS and YFSETQ. The CDR3 spells CASSPTGGYTGELFF. CDR3 DNA: TGCGCCAGCAGCCCTACAGGGGGGTACACCGGGGAGCTGTTTTTT.

The chain couples TRBV19 to TRBJ2-7; 10 bases agree with TRBD2. CDR3 length equals 15 residues. The V gene's germline CDR1 is LNHDA and CDR2 SQIVND (reference sequence). The ends lost 4 bases at V and 2 bases at J; junction bases unmatched: 5. In DNA, the CDR3 is TGTGCCAGTAGTAGTTGGACTAGCGGCACCTACGAGCAGTACTTC. Its translation: CASSSWTSGTYEQYF.

CDR3 coding DNA: TGTGCCTGGAGTCGGTCAGGGAGGGGCGATTGGTACTTC. This codes for CAWSRSGRGDWYF. The chain couples TRBV30 to TRBJ2-7, with TRBD2 matching 7 bases. The CDR3 is 13 amino acids. Germline V gene sequence: CDR1 GTSNPN, CDR2 SVGIG (reference sequence). The V segment lost 2 bases and the J segment 12 bases; nucleotides outside the gene matches: 13.

The chain couples TRBV5-1 to TRBJ2-4; D gene unclear. V lost 0 bases and J lost 8, with 9 bases in between. Germline CDR1 is SGHRS and CDR2 is YFSETQ. The CDR3 is 13 residues long. The CDR3 sequence is CASSLAGQDIQYF. Written as DNA, the CDR3 is TGCGCCAGCAGCTTGGCCGGCCAGGACATTCAGTACTTC. Drawing the rest from reference TRBV5-1 and TRBJ2-4, the complete variable domain is KAGVTQTPRYLIKTRGQQVTLSCSPISGHRSVSWYQQTPGQGLQFLFEYFSETQRNKGNFPGRFSGRQFSNSRSEMNVSTLELGDSALYLCASSLAGQDIQYFGAGTRLSVL.

This clone has more than one count but fewer than ten. V usage is TRBV19 and J usage is TRBJ1-6, with a weak D call TRBD1 (6 bases). There are 15 residues in the CDR3. Trimming left V 8 bases short and J 9 bases short, with 20 bases between. Germline V gene data show CDR1 as LNHDA and CDR2 as SQIVND (reference sequence). CDR3 sequence reads: CASSPGHGRSSPLHF. The CDR3 nucleotides read TGTGCCAGTTCTCCGGGACACGGTAGGAGTTCACCCCTCCACTTT.

V is TRBV11-3 and J is TRBJ2-5; 8 bases line up with TRBD1. There are 14 residues in the CDR3. V lost 4 bases, J lost 5 bases, and 6 bases stayed unmatched. CDR1 SGHNT and CDR2 YENEEA come from the germline V gene. The CDR3 DNA is TGTGCCAGCAGCTCAGACAGGGGTCGGGAGACCCAGTACTTC. Translated: CASSSDRGRETQYF. The entire variable domain, with the rest obtained from reference TRBV11-3 and TRBJ2-5, is as follows: EAGVVQSPRYKIIEKKQPVAFWCNPISGHNTLYWYLQNLGQGPELLIRYENEEAVDDSQLPKDRFSAERLKGVDSTLKIQPAELGDSAVYLCASSSDRGRETQYFGPGTRLLVL.

The chain has TRBV7-9 and TRBJ2-5; 12 positions match TRBD1. J gave up 4 bases and V 4 bases, and 4 bases lay outside the gene matches. The germline CDR1 and CDR2 sequences are SEHNR and FQNEAQ (reference sequence). This CDR3 comprises 15 residues. CDR3 DNA: TGTGCCAGCAGCTCGGGACAGGGGGCGAGAGAGACCCAGTACTTC. Protein product: CASSSGQGARETQYF.

The chain is built from TRBV28 and TRBJ1-4; D remains ambiguous. The CDR3 spans 14 residues. Germline CDR1 reads MDHEN; CDR2 reads SYDVKM. V lost 6 bases and J lost 1, with 9 bases in between. The chain's CDR3 is CASSAAGTNEKLFF. For the CDR3, the DNA is TGTGCCAGCAGCGCGGCGGGAACTAATGAAAAACTGTTTTTT. Drawing the rest from reference TRBV28 and TRBJ1-4, the complete variable domain is DVKVTQSSRYLVKRTGEKVFLECVQDMDHENMFWYRQDPGLGLRLIYFSYDVKMKEKGDIPEGYSVSREKKERFSLILESASTNQTSMYLCASSAAGTNEKLFFGSGTQLSVL.

This clone was detected a few times. This chain joins TRBV7-2 and TRBJ2-5; TRBD2 matches at 8 bases. The CDR3 covers 15 residues. Germline loops: CDR1 SGHTA, CDR2 FQGNSA. The V segment lost 0 bases and the J segment 5 bases; nucleotides outside the gene matches: 5. The CDR3 spells CASSLASGAWETQYF. Written as DNA, the CDR3 is TGTGCCAGCAGCTTAGCTAGCGGGGCGTGGGAGACCCAGTACTTC.

V gene TRBV29-1 combines with J gene TRBJ1-1; perhaps TRBD1 as D (6 bases). The CDR3 sequence is 13 residues long. V was pared by 2 bases and J by 3 bases, with 10 bases between. CDR1 is SQVTM and CDR2 is ANQGSEA in the germline V gene. CDR3 in amino acids: CSVETGLDTEAFF. CDR3 bases: TGCAGCGTTGAAACAGGGCTAGACACTGAAGCTTTCTTT.

The chain carries TRBV29-1 and TRBJ2-1; possible D gene TRBD1, 6 bases. V gave up 5 bases and J gave up 4 bases, with 9 bases separating them. Germline assignment: CDR1 SQVTM and CDR2 ANQGSEA. This CDR3 has 12 residues. CDR3: CSVSGQYNEQFF. CDR3 in DNA: TGCAGCGTTTCCGGACAGTACAATGAGCAGTTCTTC.

A few counts support this clone. V is TRBV4-3 and J is TRBJ2-7; perhaps TRBD1 as D (6 bases). Trimming took off 4 bases at V and 3 bases at J, with 22 bases between the two ends. Germline V CDR1 and CDR2: LGHNA, YSLEER. The CDR3 totals 17 residues. The CDR3 sequence is CASSPGPTGMLSYEQYF. DNA of the CDR3: TGCGCCAGCAGCCCGGGGCCCACAGGGATGTTGAGCTACGAGCAGTACTTC.

This clone was picked up a small number of times. This rearrangement joins TRBV28 to TRBJ1-1; no clear D. The V end lost 3 bases, the J end lost 2 bases, and 4 bases lay between the germline ends. Germline CDR1 and CDR2: MDHEN and SYDVKM. The CDR3 runs to 12 residues. The CDR3 reads CASSLGNTEAFF. In nucleotides, the CDR3 is TGTGCCAGCAGTTTGGGCAACACTGAAGCTTTCTTT.

Concerning this clone: Within the sample, other DNA sequences also encode this same CDR3. The V gene is TRBV7-2, the J gene TRBJ2-3; no definite D call. Germline V gene data show CDR1 as SGHTA and CDR2 as FQGNSA. This CDR3 comprises 12 residues. Trimming stripped 5 bases from V and 3 bases from J, with 6 bases between. CDR3 bases: TGTGCCAGCAGCCCCGTTACAGATACGCAGTATTTT. Translating gives CASSPVTDTQYF.

This chain uses TRBV12-5 with TRBJ2-3; D possibly corresponds to TRBD2 (5 bases). There are 13 residues in the CDR3. V lost 6 bases to trimming and J lost 2 bases, with 9 bases between them. Germline assignment: CDR1 LGHNT and CDR2 FRNRAP. CDR3 bases: TGTGCTAGTGGCCCGGGATACACAGATACGCAGTATTTT. Translating it yields CASGPGYTDTQYF.

This chain links TRBV9 with TRBJ1-2; possible D gene TRBD1, 5 bases. This CDR3 contains 15 residues. Germline assignment: CDR1 SGDLS and CDR2 YYNGEE. Trimming shortened V by 0 bases and J by 6 bases, and 15 bases separated the two germline ends. In DNA, the CDR3 is TGTGCCAGCAGCGTAGATCCCCAGGGCGAGAATGGCTACACCTTC. The encoded protein is CASSVDPQGENGYTF.

The chain couples TRBV7-9 to TRBJ1-5, with 7 bases matching TRBD1. The CDR3 covers 15 residues. V lost 8 bases, J lost 2 bases, and 9 bases stayed unmatched. Germline V CDR1 and CDR2: SEHNR, FQNEAQ (reference sequence). CDR3 coding DNA: TGTGCCAGCCAGGGGGGCCAAGGGGGCAATCAGCCCCAGCATTTT. Its protein product is CASQGGQGGNQPQHF.

This clone turned up a few times. V is TRBV4-1 and J is TRBJ1-2; no firm D call. The CDR3 sequence is 13 residues long. CDR1 MGHRA and CDR2 YSYEKL come from the germline V gene. V lost 1 base to trimming and J lost 6 bases, with 9 bases between them. The CDR3 DNA follows: TGCGCCAGCAGCCAAGTTGTCCGGGATGGCTACACCTTC. Protein product: CASSQVVRDGYTF.

This chain uses TRBV30 with TRBJ1-2, with 7 positions matching TRBD1. This CDR3 is built from 15 residues. The V gene end was trimmed by 2 bases and the J gene end by 7 bases; junction bases not matched to a gene: 13. Germline V gene sequence: CDR1 GTSNPN, CDR2 SVGIG (reference sequence). Here the CDR3 DNA reads TGTGCCTGGAGTCAAGGGATCGACAGGGTGGGTGGCTACACCTTC. Its translation: CAWSQGIDRVGGYTF.

In this sample, this clone turned up a few times. V usage is TRBV6-6 and J usage is TRBJ2-3, with TRBD2 identical over 7 bases. CDR3 length: 15 amino acids. J gave up 3 bases and V 4 bases, and 7 bases lay outside the gene matches. Germline V gene data show CDR1 as MNHNY and CDR2 as SVGAGI (reference sequence). The CDR3 loop is CASSSVRERTDTQYF. The CDR3 nucleotides read TGTGCCAGCAGTTCGGTGCGGGAGCGGACAGATACGCAGTATTTT.

The chain uses TRBV18 and TRBJ2-1; 7 bases map to TRBD2. CDR3 length: 15 amino acids. The junction had 3 bases not matched to a gene; V was cut back by 2 bases and J by 2 bases. CDR1 and CDR2 (germline): KGHSH, LQKENI. The CDR3 nucleotides are TGTGCCAGCTCACCAACGGGAGGTCCCTACAATGAGCAGTTCTTC. Protein product: CASSPTGGPYNEQFF.

V gene TRBV30 combines with J gene TRBJ1-6, with 9 nucleotides matching TRBD1. The CDR3 runs 15 residues. V was pared by 1 base and J by 9 bases, with 7 bases of the junction left unmatched. Germline lookup yields CDR1 GTSNPN and CDR2 SVGIG (reference sequence). CDR3 protein: CAWSARGQGASPLHF. DNA of the CDR3: TGTGCCTGGAGTGCTAGGGGACAGGGCGCTTCACCCCTCCACTTT. The complete variable domain, with remaining parts taken from reference TRBV30 and TRBJ1-6, reads SQTIHQWPATLVQPVGSPLSLECTVEGTSNPNLYWYRQAAGRGLQLLFYSVGIGQISSEVPQNLSASRPQDRQFILSSKKLLLSDSGFYLCAWSARGQGASPLHFGNGTRLTVT.

The genes are TRBV5-1 and TRBJ1-1; weak D call: TRBD1 (5 bases). Germline CDR1 and CDR2: SGHRS and YFSETQ. The CDR3 extends over 16 amino acids. The V gene lost 3 bases and the J gene lost 3 bases, with 18 bases spanning the gap. CDR3 in amino acids: CASSSGFAGRDTEAFF. CDR3 DNA: TGCGCCAGCAGCTCCGGCTTCGCAGGGAGGGACACTGAAGCTTTCTTT.

The DNA for the CDR3 is TGTGCCAGCAGTAAGAAATCGACTAGCTTTGAATACAATGAGCAGTTCTTC. This codes for CASSKKSTSFEYNEQFF. J is TRBJ2-1 and V is TRBV27; TRBD2 matches at 7 bases. The junction had 14 bases not matched to a gene; V was cut back by 5 bases and J by 4 bases. Germline values: CDR1 MNHEY, CDR2 SMNVEV (reference sequence). The CDR3 contains 17 residues.